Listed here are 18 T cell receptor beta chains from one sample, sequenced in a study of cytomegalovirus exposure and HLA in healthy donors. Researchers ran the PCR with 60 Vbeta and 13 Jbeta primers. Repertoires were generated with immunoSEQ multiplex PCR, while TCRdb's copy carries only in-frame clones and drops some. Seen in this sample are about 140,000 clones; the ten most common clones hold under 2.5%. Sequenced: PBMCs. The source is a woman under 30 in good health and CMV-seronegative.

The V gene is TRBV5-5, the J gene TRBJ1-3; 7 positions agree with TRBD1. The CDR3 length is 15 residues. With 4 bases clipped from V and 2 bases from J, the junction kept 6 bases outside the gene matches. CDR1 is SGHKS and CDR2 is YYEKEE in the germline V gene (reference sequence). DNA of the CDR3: TGTGCCAGCAGCCTCCGACAGGGAGCTGGAAACACCATATATTTT. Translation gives CASSLRQGAGNTIYF.

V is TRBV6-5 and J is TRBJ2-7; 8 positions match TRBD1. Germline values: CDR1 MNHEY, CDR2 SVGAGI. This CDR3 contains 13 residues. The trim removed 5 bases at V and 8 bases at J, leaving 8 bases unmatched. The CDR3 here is CASSPNRQGKQYF. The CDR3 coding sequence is TGTGCCAGCAGTCCGAATCGACAGGGGAAGCAGTACTTC.

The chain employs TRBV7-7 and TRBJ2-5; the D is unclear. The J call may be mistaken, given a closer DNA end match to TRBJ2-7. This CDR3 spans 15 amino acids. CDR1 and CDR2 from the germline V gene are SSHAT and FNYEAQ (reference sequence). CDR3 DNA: TGTGCCAGCAGCTTAAGGTCCGGGTCGGACTACGAGCAGTACTTC. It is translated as CASSLRSGSDYEQYF.

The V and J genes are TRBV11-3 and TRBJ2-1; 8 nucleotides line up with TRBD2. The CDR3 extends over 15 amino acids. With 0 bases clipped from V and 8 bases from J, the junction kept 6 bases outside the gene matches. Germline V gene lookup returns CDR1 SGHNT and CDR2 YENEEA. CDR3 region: CASSLDPTSEDEQFF. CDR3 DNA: TGTGCCAGCAGCTTAGACCCGACTAGCGAGGATGAGCAGTTCTTC. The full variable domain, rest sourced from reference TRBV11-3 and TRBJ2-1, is EAGVVQSPRYKIIEKKQPVAFWCNPISGHNTLYWYLQNLGQGPELLIRYENEEAVDDSQLPKDRFSAERLKGVDSTLKIQPAELGDSAVYLCASSLDPTSEDEQFFGPGTRLTVL.

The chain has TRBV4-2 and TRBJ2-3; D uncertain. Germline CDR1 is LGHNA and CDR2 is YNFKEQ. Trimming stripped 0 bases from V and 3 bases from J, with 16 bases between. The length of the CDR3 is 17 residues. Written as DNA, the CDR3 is TGTGCCAGCAGCCAAGAAAGTCCCAGCGCCGGTACAGATACGCAGTATTTT. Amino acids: CASSQESPSAGTDTQYF.

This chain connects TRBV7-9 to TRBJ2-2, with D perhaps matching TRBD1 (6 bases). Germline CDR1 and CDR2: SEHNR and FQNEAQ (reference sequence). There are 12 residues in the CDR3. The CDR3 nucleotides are TGTGCTATCGAAGGGGGATCCGGGGAGCTGTTTTTT. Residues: CAIEGGSGELFF. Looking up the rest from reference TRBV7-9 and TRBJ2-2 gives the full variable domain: DTGVSQNPRHKITKRGQNVTFRCDPISEHNRLYWYRQTLGQGPEFLTYFQNEAQLEKSRLLSDRFSAERPKGSFSTLEIQRTEQGDSAMYLCAIEGGSGELFFGEGSRLTVL.

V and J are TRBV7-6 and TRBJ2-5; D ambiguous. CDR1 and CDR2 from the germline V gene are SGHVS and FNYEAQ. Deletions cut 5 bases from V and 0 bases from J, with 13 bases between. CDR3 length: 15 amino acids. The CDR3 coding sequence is TGTGCCAGCAGCCTCTTGTGGCAGTACCAAGAGACCCAGTACTTC. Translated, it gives CASSLLWQYQETQYF.

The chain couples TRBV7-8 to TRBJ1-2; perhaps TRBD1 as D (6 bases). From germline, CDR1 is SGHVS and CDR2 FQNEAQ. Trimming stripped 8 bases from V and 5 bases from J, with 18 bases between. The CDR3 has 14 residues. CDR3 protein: CASSDSGRGYGYTF. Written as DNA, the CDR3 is TGTGCCAGCTCGGACTCCGGCAGGGGTTATGGCTACACCTTC.

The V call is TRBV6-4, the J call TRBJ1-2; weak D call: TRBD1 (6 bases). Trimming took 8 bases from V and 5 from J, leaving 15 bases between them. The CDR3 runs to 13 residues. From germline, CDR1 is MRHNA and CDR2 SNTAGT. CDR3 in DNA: TGTGCCAGCTCCCAGGGGCCCCCTTATGGCTACACCTTC. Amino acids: CASSQGPPYGYTF.

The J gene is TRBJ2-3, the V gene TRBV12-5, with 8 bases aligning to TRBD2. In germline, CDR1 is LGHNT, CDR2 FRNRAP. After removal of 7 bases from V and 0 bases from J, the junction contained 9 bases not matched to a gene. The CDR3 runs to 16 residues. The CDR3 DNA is TGTGCTAGTGTTCCTCCGGCTAGCGGGAGCACAGATACGCAGTATTTT. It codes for CASVPPASGSTDTQYF. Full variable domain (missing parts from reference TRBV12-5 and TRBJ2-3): DARVTQTPRHKVTEMGQEVTMRCQPILGHNTVFWYRQTMMQGLELLAYFRNRAPLDDSGMPKDRFSAEMPDATLATLKIQPSEPRDSAVYFCASVPPASGSTDTQYFGPGTRLTVL.

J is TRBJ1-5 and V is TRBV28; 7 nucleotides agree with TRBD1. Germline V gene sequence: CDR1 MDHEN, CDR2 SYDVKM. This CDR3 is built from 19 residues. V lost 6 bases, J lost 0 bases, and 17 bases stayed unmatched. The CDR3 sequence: CASRAMTGLVVYSNQPQHF. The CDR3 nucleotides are TGTGCCAGCAGAGCGATGACAGGGTTAGTTGTATATAGCAATCAGCCCCAGCATTTT.

CDR3 in DNA: TGTGCCATCAGTCCTGGGACAAAAATCGGGGAGCTGTTTTTT. Translation: CAISPGTKIGELFF. J is TRBJ2-2 and V is TRBV10-3; tentative D call: TRBD1 (6 bases). The ends were cut back, 5 bases at V and 7 bases at J, with 14 bases in the middle. The CDR3 is made up of 14 amino acids. Germline V gene data show CDR1 as ENHRY and CDR2 as SYGVKD.

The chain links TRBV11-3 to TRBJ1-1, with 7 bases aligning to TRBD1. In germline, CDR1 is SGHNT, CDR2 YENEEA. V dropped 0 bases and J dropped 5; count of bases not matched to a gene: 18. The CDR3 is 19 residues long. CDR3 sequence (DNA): TGTGCCAGCAGCTTAGATCGGACTTGGACGGGACAGTCCGATACTGAAGCTTTCTTT. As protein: CASSLDRTWTGQSDTEAFF.

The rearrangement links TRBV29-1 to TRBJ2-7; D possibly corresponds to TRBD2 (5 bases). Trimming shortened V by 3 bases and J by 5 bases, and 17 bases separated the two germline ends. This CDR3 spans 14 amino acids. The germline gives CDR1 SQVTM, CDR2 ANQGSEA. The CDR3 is CSVEEDHGLHEQYV. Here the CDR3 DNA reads TGCAGCGTTGAGGAGGACCACGGCCTCCACGAGCAGTACGTC.

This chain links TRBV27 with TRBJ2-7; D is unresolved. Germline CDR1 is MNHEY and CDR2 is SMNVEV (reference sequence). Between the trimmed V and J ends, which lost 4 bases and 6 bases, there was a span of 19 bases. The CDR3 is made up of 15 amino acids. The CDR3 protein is CASSSRGHGSIEQYV. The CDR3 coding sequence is TGTGCCAGCAGTTCCCGAGGCCACGGGTCGATCGAGCAGTACGTC.

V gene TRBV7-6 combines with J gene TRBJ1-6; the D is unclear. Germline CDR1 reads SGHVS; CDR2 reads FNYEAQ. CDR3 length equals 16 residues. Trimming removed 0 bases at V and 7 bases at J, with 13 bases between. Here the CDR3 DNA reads TGTGCCAGCAGCTTAGCTCCTCGGGGTCAAAATTCACCCCTCCACTTT. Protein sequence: CASSLAPRGQNSPLHF.

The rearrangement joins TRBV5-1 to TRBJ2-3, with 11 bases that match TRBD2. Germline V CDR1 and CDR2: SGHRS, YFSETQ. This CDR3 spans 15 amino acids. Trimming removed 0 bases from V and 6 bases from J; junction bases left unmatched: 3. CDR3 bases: TGCGCCAGCAGCTTGGCGGCTAGCGGGAGGGATACGCAGTATTTT. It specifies CASSLAASGRDTQYF.

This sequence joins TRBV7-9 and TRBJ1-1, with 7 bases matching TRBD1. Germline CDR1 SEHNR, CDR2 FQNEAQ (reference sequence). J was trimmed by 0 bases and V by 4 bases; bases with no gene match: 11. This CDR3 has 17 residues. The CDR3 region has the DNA TGTGCCAGCAGCTCCAGCCCGGGACAGCAGTTGAACACTGAAGCTTTCTTT. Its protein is CASSSSPGQQLNTEAFF.